Described below is a single T cell receptor beta chain sequence and its context. As yet, its antigen is unknown. The repertoire was sequenced with immunoSEQ multiplex PCR; TCRdb's copy has only in-frame clones and lacks some. In the table there are 150,000 or so clones, around nine tenths of which are singletons. The data derive from a study of T cell responses to AZD1222 COVID-19 vaccine. Study results and caveats: Only after the peak T cell response were repertoires sampled.

The germline CDR1 and CDR2 sequences are SGHDN and FVKESK. The CDR3 is 16 residues long. The V gene lost 2 bases and the J gene lost 0 bases, with 12 bases spanning the gap. The V gene is TRBV14, the J gene TRBJ2-3; D gene uncertain. The sequence came from an adult who had recovered from COVID-19. The specimen comprised peripheral blood, sampled after recovery from COVID-19. In nucleotides, the CDR3 is TGTGCCAGCAGCCAACTGTCCGTACTTAGCACAGATACGCAGTATTTT. The encoded protein is CASSQLSVLSTDTQYF. Based on the CDR3 plus reference TRBV14 and TRBJ2-3, the full variable domain is EAGVTQFPSHSVIEKGQTVTLRCDPISGHDNLYWYRRVMGKEIKFLLHFVKESKQDESGMPNNRFLAERTGGTYSTLKVQPAELEDSGVYFCASSQLSVLSTDTQYFGPGTRLTVL.